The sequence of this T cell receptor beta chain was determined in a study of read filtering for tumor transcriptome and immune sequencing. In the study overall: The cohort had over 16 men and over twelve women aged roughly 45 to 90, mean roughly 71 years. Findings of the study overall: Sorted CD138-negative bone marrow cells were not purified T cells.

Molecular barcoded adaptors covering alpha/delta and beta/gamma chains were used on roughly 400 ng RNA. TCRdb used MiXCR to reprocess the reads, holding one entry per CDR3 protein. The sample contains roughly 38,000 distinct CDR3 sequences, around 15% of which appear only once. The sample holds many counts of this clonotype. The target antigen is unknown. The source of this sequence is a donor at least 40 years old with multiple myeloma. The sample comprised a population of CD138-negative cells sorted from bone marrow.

The CDR3 sequence: CASSSSPGTGMVTGELFF. The CDR3 DNA reads TGCGCCAGCAGCTCGTCCCCCGGGACAGGGATGGTCACCGGGGAGCTGTTTTTT. This chain links TRBV5-1 with TRBJ2-2; the match to TRBD1 covers 9 bases. CDR1 is SGHRS, CDR2 YFSETQ, per germline. The CDR3 is made up of 18 amino acids. Trimming took 3 bases from V and 4 from J; bases not matched to a gene: 13.